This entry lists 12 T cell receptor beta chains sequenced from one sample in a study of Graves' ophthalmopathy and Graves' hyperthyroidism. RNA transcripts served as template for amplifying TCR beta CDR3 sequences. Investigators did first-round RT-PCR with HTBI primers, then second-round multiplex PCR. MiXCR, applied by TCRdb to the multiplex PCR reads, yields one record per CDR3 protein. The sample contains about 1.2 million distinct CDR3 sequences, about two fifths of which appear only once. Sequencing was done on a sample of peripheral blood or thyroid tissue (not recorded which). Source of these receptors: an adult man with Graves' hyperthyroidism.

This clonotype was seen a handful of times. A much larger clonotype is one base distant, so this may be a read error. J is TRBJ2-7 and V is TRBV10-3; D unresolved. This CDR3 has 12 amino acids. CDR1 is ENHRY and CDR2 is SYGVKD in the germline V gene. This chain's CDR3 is CAISVASYEQCF. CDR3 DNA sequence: TGTGCCATCAGTGTCGCCAGCTACGAGCAGTGCTTC.

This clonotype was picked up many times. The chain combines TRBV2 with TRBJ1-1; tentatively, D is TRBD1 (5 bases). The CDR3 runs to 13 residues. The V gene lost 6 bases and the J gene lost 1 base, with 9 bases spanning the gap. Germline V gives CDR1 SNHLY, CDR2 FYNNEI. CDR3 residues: CASSGGQNTEAFF. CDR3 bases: TGTGCCAGCAGCGGCGGACAGAACACTGAAGCTTTCTTT. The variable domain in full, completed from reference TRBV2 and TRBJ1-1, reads EPEVTQTPSHQVTQMGQEVILRCVPISNHLYFYWYRQILGQKVEFLVSFYNNEISEKSEIFDDQFSVERPDGSNFTLKIRSTKLEDSAMYFCASSGGQNTEAFFGQGTRLTVV.

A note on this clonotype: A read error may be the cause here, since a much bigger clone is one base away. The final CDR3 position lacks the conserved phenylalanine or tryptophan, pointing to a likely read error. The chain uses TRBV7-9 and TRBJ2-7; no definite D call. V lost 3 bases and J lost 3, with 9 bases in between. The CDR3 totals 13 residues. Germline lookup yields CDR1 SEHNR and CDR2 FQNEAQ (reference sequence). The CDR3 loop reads CASSFSRIYEQYL. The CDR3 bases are TGTGCCAGCAGCTTTTCGAGGATCTACGAGCAGTACCTC.

The CDR3 sequence: CATSETGLNSPLHF. The CDR3 DNA reads as TGCGCCACCTCTGAGACAGGGCTCAATTCACCCCTCCACTTT. This chain links TRBV5-1 with TRBJ1-6; 7 bases agree with TRBD1. The CDR3 covers 14 residues. Germline V CDR1 and CDR2: SGHRS, YFSETQ. V lost 9 bases to trimming and J lost 7 bases; unmatched junction nucleotides: 10.

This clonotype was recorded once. CDR3 coding DNA: TGCGCCAGCAGTGAGCCGGACAGGACGAACACTGAAGCTTTCTTT. Protein product: CASSEPDRTNTEAFF. This chain connects TRBV10-2 to TRBJ1-1; 7 bases are a match to TRBD1. CDR1 is WSHSY and CDR2 is SAAADI in the germline V gene. V gave up 2 bases and J gave up 1 base; unmatched junction bases: 4. The CDR3 extends over 15 amino acids.

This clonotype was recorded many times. The CDR3 loop is CASSMTGETEAFF. CDR3 nucleotides: TGTGCCAGCAGTATGACAGGTGAAACTGAAGCTTTCTTT. This rearrangement joins TRBV2 to TRBJ1-1, with D possibly being TRBD1 (6 bases). V was trimmed by 5 bases and J by 5 bases, leaving 12 bases between them. The CDR3 sequence is 13 residues long. CDR1 is SNHLY, CDR2 FYNNEI, per germline.

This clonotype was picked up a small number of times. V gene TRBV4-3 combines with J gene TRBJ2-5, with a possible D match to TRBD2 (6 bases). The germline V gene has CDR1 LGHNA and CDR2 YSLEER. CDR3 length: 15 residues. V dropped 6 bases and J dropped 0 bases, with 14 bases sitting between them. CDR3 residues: CASRPELAHQETQYF. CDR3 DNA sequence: TGCGCCAGCAGACCTGAACTAGCTCACCAAGAGACCCAGTACTTC.

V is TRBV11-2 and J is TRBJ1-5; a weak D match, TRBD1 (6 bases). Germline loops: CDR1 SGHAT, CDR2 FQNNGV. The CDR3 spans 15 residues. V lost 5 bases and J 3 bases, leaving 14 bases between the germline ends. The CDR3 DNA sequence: TGTGCCAGCAGCCAAGCACAGGGTTACAATCAGCCCCAGCATTTT. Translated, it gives CASSQAQGYNQPQHF.

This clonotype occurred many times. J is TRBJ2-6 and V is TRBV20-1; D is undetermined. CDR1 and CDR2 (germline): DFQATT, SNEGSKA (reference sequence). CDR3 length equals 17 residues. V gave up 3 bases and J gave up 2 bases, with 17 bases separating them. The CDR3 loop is CSASPPVLGAGANVLTF. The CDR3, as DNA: TGCAGTGCTAGCCCCCCTGTATTGGGCGCTGGGGCCAACGTCCTGACTTTC.

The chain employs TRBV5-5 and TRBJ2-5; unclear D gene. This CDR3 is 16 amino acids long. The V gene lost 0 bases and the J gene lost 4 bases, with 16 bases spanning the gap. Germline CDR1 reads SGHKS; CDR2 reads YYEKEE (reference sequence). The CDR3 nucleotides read TGTGCCAGCAGCTTGGAGCGCTATCTTCTAAGAGAGACCCAGTACTTC. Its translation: CASSLERYLLRETQYF.

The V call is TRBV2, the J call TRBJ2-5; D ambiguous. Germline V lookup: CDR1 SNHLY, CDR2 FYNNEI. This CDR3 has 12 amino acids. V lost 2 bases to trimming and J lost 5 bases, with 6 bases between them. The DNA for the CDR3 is TGTGCCAGCAGTGAACTTTTGGAGACCCAGTACTTC. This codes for CASSELLETQYF.

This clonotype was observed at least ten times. CDR3 protein: CASRGDQPQHF. The DNA of the CDR3 is TGTGCCAGCCGCGGGGATCAGCCCCAGCATTTT. The J gene is TRBJ1-5, the V gene TRBV2; D is uncertain. Germline CDR1 reads SNHLY; CDR2 reads FYNNEI. The length of the CDR3 is 11 residues. V was cut by 8 bases and J by 5 bases, with 7 bases left in between.